This T cell receptor (beta chain) was obtained from a study of shared clonotypes between healthy human individuals. Only in-frame clones appear in the TCRdb table, and some are missing; sequencing was by immunoSEQ multiplex PCR. This table holds a few million clones, 90% to 96% found once. This clone was detected only once. Looked up from germline, CDR1 is MNHEY and CDR2 is SMNVEV (reference sequence). V was pared by 6 bases and J by 6 bases, with 9 bases of the junction left unmatched. This CDR3 is built from 15 residues. The sequence came from a man aged 18 to 35 in good health. Sequencing was performed on naive CD4+ T cells sorted from blood. The subset is: CD45RA+ positively selected. V usage is TRBV27 and J usage is TRBJ1-5, with TRBD1 identical over 9 bases. The CDR3 sequence: CASSPTGGAGQPQHF. Here the CDR3 DNA reads TGTGCCAGCAGCCCTACAGGGGGCGCGGGTCAGCCCCAGCATTTT.